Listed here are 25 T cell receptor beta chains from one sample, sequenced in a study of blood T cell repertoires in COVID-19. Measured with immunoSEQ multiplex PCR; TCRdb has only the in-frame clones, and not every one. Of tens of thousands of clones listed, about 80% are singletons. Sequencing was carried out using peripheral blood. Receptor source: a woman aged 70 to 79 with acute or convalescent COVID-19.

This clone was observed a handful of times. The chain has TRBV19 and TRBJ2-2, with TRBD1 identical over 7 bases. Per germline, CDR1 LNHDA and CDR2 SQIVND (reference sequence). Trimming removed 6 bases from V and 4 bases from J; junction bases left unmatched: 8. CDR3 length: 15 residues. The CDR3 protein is CASSGDRRTTGELFF. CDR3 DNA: TGTGCCAGTAGCGGGGACAGAAGAACCACCGGGGAGCTGTTTTTT.

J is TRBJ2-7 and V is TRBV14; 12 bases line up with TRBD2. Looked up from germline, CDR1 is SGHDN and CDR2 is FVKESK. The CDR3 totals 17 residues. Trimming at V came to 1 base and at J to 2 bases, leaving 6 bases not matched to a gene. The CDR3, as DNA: TGTGCCAGCAGCCAAGGGCTAGCGGGAGGGCCCCCCTACGAGCAGTACTTC. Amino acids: CASSQGLAGGPPYEQYF.

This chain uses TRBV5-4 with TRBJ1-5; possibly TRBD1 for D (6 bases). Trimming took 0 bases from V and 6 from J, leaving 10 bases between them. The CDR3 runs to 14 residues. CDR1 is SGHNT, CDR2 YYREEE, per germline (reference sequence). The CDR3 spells CASSLGGGGQPQHF. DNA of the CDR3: TGTGCCAGCAGCTTGGGAGGGGGGGGTCAGCCCCAGCATTTT.

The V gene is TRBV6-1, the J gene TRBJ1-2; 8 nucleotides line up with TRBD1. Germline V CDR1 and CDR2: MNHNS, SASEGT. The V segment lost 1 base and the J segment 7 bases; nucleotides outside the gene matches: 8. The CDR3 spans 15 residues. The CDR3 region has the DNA TGTGCCAGCAGTGAAGTTCTCACAGGGGGTAGTGGCTACACCTTC. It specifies CASSEVLTGGSGYTF.

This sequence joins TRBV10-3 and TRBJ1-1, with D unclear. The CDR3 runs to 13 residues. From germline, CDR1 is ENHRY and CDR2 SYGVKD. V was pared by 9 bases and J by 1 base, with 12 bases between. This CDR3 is CAINTDPNTEAFF. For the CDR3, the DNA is TGTGCCATTAACACAGACCCGAACACTGAAGCTTTCTTT.

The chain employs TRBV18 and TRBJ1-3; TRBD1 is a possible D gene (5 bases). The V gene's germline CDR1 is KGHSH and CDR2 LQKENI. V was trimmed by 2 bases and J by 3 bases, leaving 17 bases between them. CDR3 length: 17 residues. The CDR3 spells CASSPSILQVLGNTIYF. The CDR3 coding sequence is TGTGCCAGCTCACCATCGATCCTACAGGTTCTTGGAAACACCATATATTTT.

CDR3 sequence reads: CASSLDRDRVNSPLHF. CDR3 DNA: TGTGCCAGCAGCTTAGATCGAGACAGGGTTAATTCACCCCTCCACTTT. The chain couples TRBV11-2 to TRBJ1-6; 7 bases align to TRBD1. J was trimmed by 6 bases and V by 0 bases; bases with no gene match: 5. The CDR3 loop spans 16 amino acids. The germline gives CDR1 SGHAT, CDR2 FQNNGV.

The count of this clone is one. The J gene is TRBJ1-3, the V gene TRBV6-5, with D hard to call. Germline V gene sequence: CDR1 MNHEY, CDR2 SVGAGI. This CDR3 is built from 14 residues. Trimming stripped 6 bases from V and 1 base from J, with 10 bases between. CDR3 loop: CASSAGISGNTIYF. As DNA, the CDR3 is TGTGCCAGCAGCGCAGGAATTTCTGGAAACACCATATATTTT.

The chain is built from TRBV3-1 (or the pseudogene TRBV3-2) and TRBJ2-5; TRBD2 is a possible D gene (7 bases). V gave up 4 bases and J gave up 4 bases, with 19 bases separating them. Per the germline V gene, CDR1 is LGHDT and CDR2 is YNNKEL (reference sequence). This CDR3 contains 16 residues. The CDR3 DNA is TGTGCCAGCAGCCTTCTTAGGGGGGGGGCATTAGAGACCCAGTACTTC. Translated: CASSLLRGGALETQYF.

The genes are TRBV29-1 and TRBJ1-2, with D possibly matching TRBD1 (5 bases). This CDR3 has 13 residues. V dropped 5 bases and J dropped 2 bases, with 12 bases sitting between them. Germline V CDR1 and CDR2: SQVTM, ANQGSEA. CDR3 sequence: CSVSGTENYGYTF. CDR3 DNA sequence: TGCAGCGTTTCCGGGACTGAAAACTATGGCTACACCTTC.

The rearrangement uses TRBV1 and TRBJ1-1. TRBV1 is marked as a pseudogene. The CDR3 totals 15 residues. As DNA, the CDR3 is TGCACCAGCAGCCAAGCTAGGGGAGGGAAGACTGAAGCTTTCTTT. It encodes CTSSQARGGKTEAFF.

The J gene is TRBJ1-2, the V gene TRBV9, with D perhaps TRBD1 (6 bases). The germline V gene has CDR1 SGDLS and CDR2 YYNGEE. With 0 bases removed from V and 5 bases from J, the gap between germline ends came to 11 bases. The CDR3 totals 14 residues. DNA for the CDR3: TGTGCCAGCAGCGTAGCTTCCGGACAGTATGGCTACACCTTC. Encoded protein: CASSVASGQYGYTF.

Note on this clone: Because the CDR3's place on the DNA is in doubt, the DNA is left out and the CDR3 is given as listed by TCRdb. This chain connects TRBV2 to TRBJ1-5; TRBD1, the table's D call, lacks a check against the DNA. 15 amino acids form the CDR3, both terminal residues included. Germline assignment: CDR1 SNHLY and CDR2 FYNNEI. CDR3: CASSSSDRPNQPQHF.

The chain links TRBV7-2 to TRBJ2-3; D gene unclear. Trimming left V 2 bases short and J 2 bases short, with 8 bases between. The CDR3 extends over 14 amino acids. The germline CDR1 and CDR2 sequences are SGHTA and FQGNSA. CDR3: CASSLISITDTQYF. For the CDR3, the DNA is TGTGCCAGCAGCTTAATTTCAATCACAGATACGCAGTATTTT.

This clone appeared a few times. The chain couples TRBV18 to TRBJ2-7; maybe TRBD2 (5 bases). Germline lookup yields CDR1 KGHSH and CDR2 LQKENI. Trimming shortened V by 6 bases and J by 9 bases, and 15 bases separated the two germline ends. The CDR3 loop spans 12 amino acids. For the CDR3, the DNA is TGTGCCAGCTCCCCTACTCGGGATCGGCAGTACTTC. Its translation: CASSPTRDRQYF. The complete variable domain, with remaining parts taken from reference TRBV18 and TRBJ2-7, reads NAGVMQNPRHLVRRRGQEARLRCSPMKGHSHVYWYRQLPEEGLKFMVYLQKENIIDESGMPKERFSAEFPKEGPSILRIQQVVRGDSAAYFCASSPTRDRQYFGPGTRLTVT.

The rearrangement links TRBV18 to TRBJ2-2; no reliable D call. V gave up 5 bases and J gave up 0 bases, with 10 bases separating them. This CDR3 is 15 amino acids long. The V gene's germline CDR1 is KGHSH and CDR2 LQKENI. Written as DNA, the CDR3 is TGTGCCAGCTCATATAGGCGGTCGAACACCGGGGAGCTGTTTTTT. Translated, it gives CASSYRRSNTGELFF.

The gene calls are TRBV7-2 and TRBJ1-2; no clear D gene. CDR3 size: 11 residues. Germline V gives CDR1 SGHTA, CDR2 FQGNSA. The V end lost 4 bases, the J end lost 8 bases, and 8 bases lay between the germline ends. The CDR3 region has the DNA TGTGCCAGCAGCTCCGGGAGCGGCTACACCTTC. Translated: CASSSGSGYTF. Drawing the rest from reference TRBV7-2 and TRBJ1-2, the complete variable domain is GAGVSQSPSNKVTEKGKDVELRCDPISGHTALYWYRQSLGQGLEFLIYFQGNSAPDKSGLPSDRFSAERTGGSVSTLTIQRTQQEDSAVYLCASSSGSGYTFGSGTRLTVV.

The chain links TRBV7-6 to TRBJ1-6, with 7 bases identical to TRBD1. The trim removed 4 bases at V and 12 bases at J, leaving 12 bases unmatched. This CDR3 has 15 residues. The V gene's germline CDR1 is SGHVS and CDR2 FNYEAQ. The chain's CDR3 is CASSSGTVGIGPLHF. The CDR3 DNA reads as TGTGCCAGCAGCTCCGGGACAGTCGGTATTGGACCCCTCCACTTT.

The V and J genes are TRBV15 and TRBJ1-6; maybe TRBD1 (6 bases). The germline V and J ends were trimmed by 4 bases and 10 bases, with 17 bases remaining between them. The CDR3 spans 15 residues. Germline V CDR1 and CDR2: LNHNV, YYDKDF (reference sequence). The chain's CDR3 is CATSITTGTESPLHF. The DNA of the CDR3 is TGTGCCACCAGCATAACAACAGGGACCGAGTCACCCCTCCACTTT.

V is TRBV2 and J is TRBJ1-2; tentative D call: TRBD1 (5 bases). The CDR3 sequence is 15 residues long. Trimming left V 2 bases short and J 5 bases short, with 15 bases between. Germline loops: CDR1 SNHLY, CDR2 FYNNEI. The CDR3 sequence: CASSEKEGTAYGYTF. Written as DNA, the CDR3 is TGTGCCAGCAGTGAAAAGGAGGGGACCGCGTATGGCTACACCTTC.

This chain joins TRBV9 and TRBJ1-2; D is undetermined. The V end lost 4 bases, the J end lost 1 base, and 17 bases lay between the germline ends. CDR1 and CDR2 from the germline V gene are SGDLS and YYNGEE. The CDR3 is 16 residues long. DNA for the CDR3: TGTGCCAGCAGCCCAACAGCTCAGCAATTTAACTATGGCTACACCTTC. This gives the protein CASSPTAQQFNYGYTF. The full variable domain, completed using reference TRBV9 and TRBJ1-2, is DSGVTQTPKHLITATGQRVTLRCSPRSGDLSVYWYQQSLDQGLQFLIQYYNGEERAKGNILERFSAQQFPDLHSELNLSSLELGDSALYFCASSPTAQQFNYGYTFGSGTRLTVV.

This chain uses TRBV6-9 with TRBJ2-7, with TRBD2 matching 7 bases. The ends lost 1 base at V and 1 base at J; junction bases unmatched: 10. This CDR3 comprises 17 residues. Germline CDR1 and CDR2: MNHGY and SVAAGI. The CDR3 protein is CASSYLIGRGVSYEQYF. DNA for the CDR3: TGTGCCAGCAGTTATTTAATTGGGAGGGGCGTATCCTACGAGCAGTACTTC.

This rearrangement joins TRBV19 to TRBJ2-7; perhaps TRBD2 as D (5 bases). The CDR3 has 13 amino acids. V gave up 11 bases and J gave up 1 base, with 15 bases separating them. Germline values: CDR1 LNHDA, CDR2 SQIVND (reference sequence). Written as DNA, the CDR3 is TGTGCCTCCCAAGAGAGGGCATCCTACGAGCAGTACTTC. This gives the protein CASQERASYEQYF.

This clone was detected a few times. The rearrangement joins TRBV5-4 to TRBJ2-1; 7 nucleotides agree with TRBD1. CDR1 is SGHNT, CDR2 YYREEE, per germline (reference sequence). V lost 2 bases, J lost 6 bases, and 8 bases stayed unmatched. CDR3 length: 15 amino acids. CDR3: CASSFQQGKGNEQFF. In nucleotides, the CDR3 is TGTGCCAGCAGCTTTCAACAGGGGAAGGGCAATGAGCAGTTCTTC.

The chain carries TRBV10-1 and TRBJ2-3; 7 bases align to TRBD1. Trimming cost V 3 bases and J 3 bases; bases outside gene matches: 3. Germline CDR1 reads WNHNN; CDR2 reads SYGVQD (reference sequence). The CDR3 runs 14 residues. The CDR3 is CASSDDRETDTQYF. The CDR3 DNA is TGCGCCAGCAGTGATGACAGGGAGACAGATACGCAGTATTTT.